Listed below are T cell receptor beta chains from one sample, sequenced in a study of Tregs in tolerant kidney transplant recipients. The assay was immunoSEQ multiplex PCR, and TCRdb's table has in-frame clones only and misses some. The sample lists 95,000 or so clones, roughly 93% seen once, with 1.5% to 2% in the top ten. This specimen was CD4+ T cells from blood (PBMCs), taken 12 months after the transplant. These receptor sequences come from a human patient who received a combined kidney and bone marrow transplant. The graft donor may have given rise to some T cells. Both conserved end residues are part of each CDR3. The D gene is left open where the match is weak.

TRBD1 | TRBJ1-1 | TRBV2 | CASSGQGTGTEAFF | TGTGCCAGCAGCGGACAGGGGACGGGAACTGAAGCTTTCTTT
- | TRBJ2-2 | TRBV7-2 | CASSLGGSNTGELFF | TGTGCCAGCAGCTTGGGGGGTTCGAACACCGGGGAGCTGTTTTTT
TRBD2 | TRBJ2-3 | TRBV18 | CASSPRLAGGTDTQYF | TGTGCCAGCTCACCACGACTAGCGGGGGGCACAGATACGCAGTATTTT
- | TRBJ2-3 | TRBV7-3 | CASSARLNPSTDTQYF | TGTGCCAGCAGCGCCCGACTTAACCCTAGCACAGATACGCAGTATTTT
- | TRBJ2-7 | TRBV27 | CASSFSSSMSYEQYF | TGTGCCAGCAGTTTTTCGAGTTCCATGTCCTACGAGCAGTACTTC
TRBD1 | TRBJ1-5 | TRBV7-6 | CASSLGTGFNQPQHF | TGTGCCAGCAGCTTGGGGACAGGGTTCAATCAGCCCCAGCATTTT
- | TRBJ1-1 | TRBV15 | CATSSPGSKTEAFF | TGTGCCACCAGCAGCCCGGGGAGCAAGACTGAAGCTTTCTTT
- | TRBJ2-1 | TRBV29-1 | CSVGSGGHEQFF | TGCAGCGTCGGTTCCGGGGGGCATGAGCAGTTCTTC
TRBD1 | TRBJ2-1 | TRBV5-8 | CASSPQRGQGVPNEQFF | TGTGCCAGCAGCCCCCAAAGGGGGCAGGGAGTCCCCAATGAGCAGTTCTTC
TRBD1 | TRBJ2-1 | TRBV5-1 | CASTPVGTGNNEQFF | TGCGCCAGCACCCCAGTCGGGACAGGGAACAATGAGCAGTTCTTC
TRBD1 | TRBJ2-5 | TRBV7-9 | CASSLAGTEDREQYF | TGTGCCAGCAGCTTAGCTGGGACAGAGGATAGGGAGCAGTACTTC
- | TRBJ2-3 | TRBV7-8 | CASSLYRGEATDTQYF | TGTGCCAGCAGCCTCTATCGGGGAGAAGCCACAGATACGCAGTATTTT
- | TRBJ1-1 | TRBV2 | CASRLQGRNTEAFF | TGTGCCAGCAGGCTACAAGGGAGGAACACTGAAGCTTTCTTT
- | TRBJ2-5 | TRBV5-1 | CASSLNLGGRETQYF | TGCGCCAGCAGCTTGAATCTCGGGGGTAGAGAGACCCAGTACTTC
TRBD2 | TRBJ2-3 | TRBV30 | CAWSSGADRDTQYF | TGTGCCTGGAGTAGCGGGGCTGACAGAGATACGCAGTATTTT